This TCR beta chain was sequenced in a study of T cells in lung cancer brain metastases. Study-level findings and limits: Effects of preoperative corticosteroids on T cell infiltration in brain metastases could not be controlled. Brain metastases had fewer unique productive clones than primaries (median approximately 1,600 versus 4,100).

Method: immunoSEQ multiplex PCR; TCRdb's copy keeps in-frame clones and lacks some. The table has over 2,000 clones, around 91% seen once. Regarding this clone: No antigen is known for it.

The CDR3 consists of 16 residues. Trimming pared 4 bases from V and 0 bases from J, leaving 13 bases between. Germline V CDR1 and CDR2: MNHNY, SVGAGI (reference sequence). Either synchronous oligometastatic disease or delayed solitary brain metastasis recurrence led to resection. Marked H&E slides guided macrodissection of tumor areas from roughly five unstained, deparaffinized 10 um sections. The sequence derives from a man between 65 and 85 years old with non-small cell lung cancer. Specimen: tumor tissue from the primary lung tumor. The rearrangement joins TRBV6-6 to TRBJ2-1; possible D gene TRBD2, 5 bases. This CDR3 is CASSFSADYSYNEQFF. The CDR3 coding sequence is TGTGCCAGCAGTTTCTCAGCGGATTACTCCTACAATGAGCAGTTCTTC.